This T cell receptor (beta chain) emerged from a study of T cell responses to AZD1222 COVID-19 vaccine. Study-level background: Second doses were pooled across both intervals (about 4 or about 12 weeks). Study-wide points: Epitopes outside B.1.351 and B.1.1.7 mutated regions reportedly drew nearly half of spike TCRs.

CDR1 and CDR2 from the germline V gene are LGHDT and YNNKEL (reference sequence). V lost 1 base to trimming and J lost 5 bases; unmatched junction nucleotides: 1. This CDR3 is built from 13 residues. Here immunoSEQ multiplex PCR was the method, and the copy in TCRdb shows in-frame clones only, minus some. This sample has 130,000 or so clones, with over 90% found just once. Concerning this clone itself: The antigen remains unidentified.

V gene TRBV3-1 (or the pseudogene TRBV3-2) combines with J gene TRBJ1-2; 7 positions agree with TRBD1. This sequence originates from an adult in good health. The sample was peripheral blood, taken on day 0 of AZD1222 vaccination. The CDR3 loop reads CASSQAQGYGYTF. The DNA of the CDR3 is TGTGCCAGCAGCCAAGCACAGGGGTATGGCTACACCTTC.